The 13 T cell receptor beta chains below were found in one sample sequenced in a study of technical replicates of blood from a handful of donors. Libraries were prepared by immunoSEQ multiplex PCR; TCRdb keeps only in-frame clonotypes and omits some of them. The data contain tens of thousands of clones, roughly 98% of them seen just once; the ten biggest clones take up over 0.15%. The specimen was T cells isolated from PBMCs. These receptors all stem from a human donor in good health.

The DNA of the CDR3 is TGTGCCTGGCAGACAGGGGATTGGAGTCAGCCCCAGCATTTT. Translation: CAWQTGDWSQPQHF. The V call is TRBV30, the J call TRBJ1-5; 8 bases are a match to TRBD1. The CDR3 totals 14 residues. The junction had 9 bases not matched to a gene; V was cut back by 5 bases and J by 6 bases. Germline CDR1 reads GTSNPN; CDR2 reads SVGIG (reference sequence).

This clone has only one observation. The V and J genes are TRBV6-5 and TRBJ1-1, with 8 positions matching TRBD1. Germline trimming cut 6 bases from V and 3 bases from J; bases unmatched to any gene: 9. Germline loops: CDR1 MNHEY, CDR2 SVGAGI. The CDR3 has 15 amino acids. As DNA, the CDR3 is TGTGCCAGCAGCCGACAGGGGCTCTCCGACACTGAAGCTTTCTTT. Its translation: CASSRQGLSDTEAFF.

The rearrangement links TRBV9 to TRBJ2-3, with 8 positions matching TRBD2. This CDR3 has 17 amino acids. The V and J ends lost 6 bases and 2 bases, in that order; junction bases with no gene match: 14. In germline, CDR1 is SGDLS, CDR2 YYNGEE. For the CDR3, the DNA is TGTGCCAGCACAGAGCGGGGGCCACAACCAGACACAGATACGCAGTATTTT. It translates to CASTERGPQPDTDTQYF. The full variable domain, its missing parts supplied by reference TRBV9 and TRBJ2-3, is DSGVTQTPKHLITATGQRVTLRCSPRSGDLSVYWYQQSLDQGLQFLIQYYNGEERAKGNILERFSAQQFPDLHSELNLSSLELGDSALYFCASTERGPQPDTDTQYFGPGTRLTVL.

CDR3 loop: CASSEYEGVKRGNEQFF. The CDR3 bases are TGTGCCAGCAGTGAATATGAGGGGGTCAAAAGGGGCAATGAGCAGTTCTTC. The gene calls are TRBV2 and TRBJ2-1, with D perhaps TRBD1 (6 bases). V lost 2 bases to trimming and J lost 6 bases, with 20 bases between them. CDR3 length: 17 amino acids. Germline V CDR1 and CDR2: SNHLY, FYNNEI.

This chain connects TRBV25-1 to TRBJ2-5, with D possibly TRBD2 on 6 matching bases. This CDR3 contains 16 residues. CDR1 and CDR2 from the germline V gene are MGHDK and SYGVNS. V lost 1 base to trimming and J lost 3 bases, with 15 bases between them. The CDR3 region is CASSESRGLCEETQYF. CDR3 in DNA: TGTGCCAGCAGTGAATCCCGGGGACTCTGTGAAGAGACCCAGTACTTC. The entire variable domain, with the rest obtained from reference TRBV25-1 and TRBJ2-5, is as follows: EADIYQTPRYLVIGTGKKITLECSQTMGHDKMYWYQQDPGMELHLIHYSYGVNSTEKGDLSSESTVSRIRTEHFPLTLESARPSHTSQYLCASSESRGLCEETQYFGPGTRLLVL.

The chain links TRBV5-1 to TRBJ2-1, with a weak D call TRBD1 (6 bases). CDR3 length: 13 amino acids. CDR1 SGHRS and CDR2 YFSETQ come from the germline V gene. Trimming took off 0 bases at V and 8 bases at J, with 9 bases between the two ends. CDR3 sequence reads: CASSLDRVDEQFF. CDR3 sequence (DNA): TGCGCCAGCAGCTTGGACAGGGTAGATGAGCAGTTCTTC.

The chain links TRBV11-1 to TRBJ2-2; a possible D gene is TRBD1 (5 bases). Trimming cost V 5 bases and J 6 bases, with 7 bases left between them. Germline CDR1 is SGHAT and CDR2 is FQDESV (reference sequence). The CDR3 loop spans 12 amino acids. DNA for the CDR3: TGTGCCAGCAGCCAGGGTGCCGGGGAGCTGTTTTTT. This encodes CASSQGAGELFF.

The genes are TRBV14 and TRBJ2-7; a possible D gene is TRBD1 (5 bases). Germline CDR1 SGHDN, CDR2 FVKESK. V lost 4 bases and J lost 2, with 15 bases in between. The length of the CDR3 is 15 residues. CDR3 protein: CASSRAPTATYEQYF. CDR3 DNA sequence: TGTGCCAGCAGCCGAGCTCCGACAGCTACCTACGAGCAGTACTTC.

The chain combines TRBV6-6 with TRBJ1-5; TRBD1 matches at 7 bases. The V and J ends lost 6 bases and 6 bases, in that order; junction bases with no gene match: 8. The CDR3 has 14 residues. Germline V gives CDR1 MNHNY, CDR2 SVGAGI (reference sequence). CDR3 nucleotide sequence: TGTGCCAGCAGCAACGAGGGGGCTAGTCAGCCCCAGCATTTT. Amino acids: CASSNEGASQPQHF.

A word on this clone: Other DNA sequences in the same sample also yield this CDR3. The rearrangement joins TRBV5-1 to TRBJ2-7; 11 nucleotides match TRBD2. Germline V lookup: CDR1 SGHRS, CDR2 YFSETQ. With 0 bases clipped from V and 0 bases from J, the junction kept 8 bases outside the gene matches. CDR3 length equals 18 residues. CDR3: CASSLAELAGANSYEQYF. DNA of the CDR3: TGCGCCAGCAGCTTGGCCGAACTAGCGGGAGCCAACTCCTACGAGCAGTACTTC.

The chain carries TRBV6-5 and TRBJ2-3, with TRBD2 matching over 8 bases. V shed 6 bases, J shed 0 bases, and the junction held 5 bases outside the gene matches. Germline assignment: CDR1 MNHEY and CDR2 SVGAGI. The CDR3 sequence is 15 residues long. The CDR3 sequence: CASRTGGLSTDTQYF. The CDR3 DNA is TGTGCCAGCAGGACGGGGGGGCTAAGCACAGATACGCAGTATTTT.

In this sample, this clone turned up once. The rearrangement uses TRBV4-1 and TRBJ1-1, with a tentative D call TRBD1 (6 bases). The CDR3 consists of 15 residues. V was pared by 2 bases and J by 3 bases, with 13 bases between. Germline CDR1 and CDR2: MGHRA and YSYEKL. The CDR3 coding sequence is TGCGCCAGCAGCCAACCAACAACAGGGCACACTGAAGCTTTCTTT. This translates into CASSQPTTGHTEAFF.

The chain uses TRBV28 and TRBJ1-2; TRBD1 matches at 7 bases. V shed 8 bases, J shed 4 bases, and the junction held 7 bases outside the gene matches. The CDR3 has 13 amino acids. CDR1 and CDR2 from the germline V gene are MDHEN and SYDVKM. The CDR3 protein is CASARRDSYGYTF. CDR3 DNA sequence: TGTGCCAGCGCACGGCGGGACAGCTATGGCTACACCTTC.